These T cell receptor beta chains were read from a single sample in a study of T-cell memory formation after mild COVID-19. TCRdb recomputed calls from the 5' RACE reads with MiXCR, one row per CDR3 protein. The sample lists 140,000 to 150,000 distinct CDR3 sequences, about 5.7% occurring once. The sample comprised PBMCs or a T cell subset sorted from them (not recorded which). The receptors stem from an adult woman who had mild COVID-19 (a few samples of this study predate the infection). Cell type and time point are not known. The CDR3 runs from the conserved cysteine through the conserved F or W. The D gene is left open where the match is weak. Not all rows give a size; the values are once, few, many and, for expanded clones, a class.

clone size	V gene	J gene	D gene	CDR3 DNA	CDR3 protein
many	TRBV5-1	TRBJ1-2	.	TGCGCCAGCAGCTTGGGACCTAACTATGGCTACACCTTC	CASSLGPNYGYTF
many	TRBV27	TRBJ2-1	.	TGTGCCAGTCTCAGTTGGGGGCGCTACAATGAGCAGTTCTTC	CASLSWGRYNEQFF
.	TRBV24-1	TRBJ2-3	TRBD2	TGTGCCACCAGTGACCGTTCGCGGGAGGGCCCGGCAGATACGCAGTATTTT	CATSDRSREGPADTQYF
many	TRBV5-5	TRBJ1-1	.	TGTGCCAGCGGAGGACGGCCGCTAGATCCTGAAGCTTTCTTT	CASGGRPLDPEAFF
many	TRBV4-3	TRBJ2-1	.	TGCGCCAGCAGCCAAGACGCCTCCAAGAGCTCCTACAATGAGCAGTTCTTC	CASSQDASKSSYNEQFF
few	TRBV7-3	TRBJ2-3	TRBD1	TGTGCCAGCAGCTTAACGAAGGGGACAGGGAGTGCAGATACGCAGTATTTT	CASSLTKGTGSADTQYF
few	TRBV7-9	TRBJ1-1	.	TGTGCCAGCAGCCCCCGGGAGGGGAGGGCGGACACTGAAGCTTTCTTT	CASSPREGRADTEAFF
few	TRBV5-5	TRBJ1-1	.	TGTGCCAGCAGCTCTCCTCGGGGGGCCACTGAAGCTTTCTTT	CASSSPRGATEAFF
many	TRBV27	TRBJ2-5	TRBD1	TGTGCCAGCAGTTCTTGGACAGGGGTGAGAGAGACCCAGTACTTC	CASSSWTGVRETQYF
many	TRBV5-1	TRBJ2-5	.	TGCGCCAGCAGCTTGGATGGGACCCAGTACTTC	CASSLDGTQYF
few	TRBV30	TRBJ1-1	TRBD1	TGTGCCTGGAGTGTACGGGGACAGCGTGAAGCTTTCTTT	CAWSVRGQREAFF
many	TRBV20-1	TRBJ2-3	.	TGCAGTGCTAGGGGAAGGCTCGATACGCAGTATTTT	CSARGRLDTQYF
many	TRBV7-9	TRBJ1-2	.	TGTGCCAGCAGCTTGAGCAGGGATGGCTACACCTTC	CASSLSRDGYTF
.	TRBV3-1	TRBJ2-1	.	TGTGCCAGCAGCCAGCCCGGGACTTCCCAGCTCTTC	CASSQPGTSQLF
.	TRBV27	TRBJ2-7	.	TGTGCCAGCAGTCGTAAATCGGGGTCCTACGAGCAGTACTTC	CASSRKSGSYEQYF
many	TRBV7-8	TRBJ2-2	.	TGTGCCAGCAGCTTAGTACCCTTCCCAGGGGACACCGGGGAGCTGTTTTTT	CASSLVPFPGDTGELFF
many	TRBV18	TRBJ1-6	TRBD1	TGTGCCAGCTTCTTAGGACAGGGTAATTCACCCCTCCACTTT	CASFLGQGNSPLHF
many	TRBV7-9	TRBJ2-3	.	TGTGCCAGCAGCGAACATGAGGGCACAGATACGCAGTATTTT	CASSEHEGTDTQYF
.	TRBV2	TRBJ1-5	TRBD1	TGTGCCAGCAGAAGGGGACAGGGATATCAGCCCCAGCATTTT	CASRRGQGYQPQHF
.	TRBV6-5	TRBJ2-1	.	TGTGCCAGCAGTTACTCGCCGGGGTTAGGGAATGAGCAGTTCTTC	CASSYSPGLGNEQFF
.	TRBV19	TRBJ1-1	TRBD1	TGTGCCAGTAGTCCGCGGACAGGGCAGAACACTGAAGCTTTCTTT	CASSPRTGQNTEAFF
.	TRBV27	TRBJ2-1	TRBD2	TGTGCCAGCAGTCCTCGGACTAGCGGGAGGAATGAGCAGTTCTTC	CASSPRTSGRNEQFF
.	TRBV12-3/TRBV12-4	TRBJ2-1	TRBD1	TGTGCCAGCAGTTTAGCGGGGACAGGGGGAAACTACAATGAGCAGTTCTTC	CASSLAGTGGNYNEQFF
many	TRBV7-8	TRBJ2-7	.	TGTGCCAGCAGCCCTGTATCAATAGCCCGGACCGAGCAGTACTTC	CASSPVSIARTEQYF
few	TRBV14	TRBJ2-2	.	TGTGCCAGCAGCCAAGCGGTGGCCGGGGAGCTGTTTTTT	CASSQAVAGELFF
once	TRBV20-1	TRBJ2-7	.	TGCAGTGCTCCTCTGCTTGGGGGCGGCTACGAGCAGTACTTC	CSAPLLGGGYEQYF
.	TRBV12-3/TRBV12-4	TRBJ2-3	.	TGTGCCAGCAGTTTTGGGCTAACTTCTTACGGGAGTGGCACAGATACGCAGTATTTT	CASSFGLTSYGSGTDTQYF
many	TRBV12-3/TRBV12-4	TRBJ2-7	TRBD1	TGTGCCAGCAGTTTACGTTGGACAGGGGGATATCACGAGCAGTACTTC	CASSLRWTGGYHEQYF
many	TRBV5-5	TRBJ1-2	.	TGTGCCAGCACCTCCCAGGGGCGTAACGCTGGCTACACCTTC	CASTSQGRNAGYTF
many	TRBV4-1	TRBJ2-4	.	TGCGCCAGCAGCCAAACCCCCCCCGGGGGGCCTAAAAACATTCAGTACTTC	CASSQTPPGGPKNIQYF
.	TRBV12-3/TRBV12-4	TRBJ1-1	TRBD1	TGTGCCAGCAGTTTTGACAGGGGTGGCACTGAAGCTTTCTTT	CASSFDRGGTEAFF
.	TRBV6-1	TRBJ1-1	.	TGTGCCAGCAGTGAAGTTAGAGGCACTGAAGCTTTCTTT	CASSEVRGTEAFF
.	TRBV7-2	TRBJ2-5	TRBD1	TGTGCCAGCAGCTTCCGGACAGGGGACGGGGAGACCCAGTACTTC	CASSFRTGDGETQYF
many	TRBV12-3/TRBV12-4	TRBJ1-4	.	TGTGCCAGCAGTTTAGGGGCAGGGAAGAATGAAAAACTGTTTTTT	CASSLGAGKNEKLFF
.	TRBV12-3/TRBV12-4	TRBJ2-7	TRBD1	TGTGCCAGCAGTTTAGGCATGGGGACAGTACCCCATGTGGACTTC	CASSLGMGTVPHVDF
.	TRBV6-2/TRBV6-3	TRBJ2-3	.	TGTGCCAGCAGTATTCCGGGACCTTACACAGATACGCAGTATTTT	CASSIPGPYTDTQYF
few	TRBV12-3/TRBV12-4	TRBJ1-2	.	TGTGCCAGCAGTTATAGCGGGATAAACTATGGCTACACCTTC	CASSYSGINYGYTF
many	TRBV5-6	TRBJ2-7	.	TGTGCCAGCAGCTTGGAGAGGGGGTGGGAGCAGTACTTC	CASSLERGWEQYF
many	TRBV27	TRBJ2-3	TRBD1	TGTGCCAGCAGTCCCGGACAGGTTGTGCAAAACACAGATACGCAGTATTTT	CASSPGQVVQNTDTQYF
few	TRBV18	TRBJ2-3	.	TGTGCCAGCTCATGGGGGTCGACAGATACGCAGTATTTT	CASSWGSTDTQYF
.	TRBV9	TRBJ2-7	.	TGTGCCAGCAGCGTAGACGGCGCAAACTACGAGCAGTACTTC	CASSVDGANYEQYF
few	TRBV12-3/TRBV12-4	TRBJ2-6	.	TGTGCCAGCAGGAGGTCCGGGACGGGAACCAACGTCCTGACTTTC	CASRRSGTGTNVLTF